The next 24 T cell receptor beta chains were all read from a single sample in a study of T cell changes during pregnancy in multiple sclerosis. Only in-frame clones appear in the TCRdb table, and some are missing; sequencing was by immunoSEQ multiplex PCR. The profile shows some 140,000 clones, about 96% of them singletons. Material: peripheral blood, obtained after pregnancy. Receptors originate from a female donor with multiple sclerosis, enrolled in a pregnancy study.

V gene TRBV19 combines with J gene TRBJ2-3; 11 bases agree with TRBD2. The junction had 4 bases not matched to a gene; V was cut back by 5 bases and J by 0 bases. The CDR3 is 16 residues long. Germline CDR1 reads LNHDA; CDR2 reads SQIVND (reference sequence). CDR3 amino acids: CASSPLAGGSTDTQYF. Here the CDR3 DNA reads TGTGCCAGTAGTCCCTTAGCGGGAGGGAGCACAGATACGCAGTATTTT.

The chain carries TRBV29-1 and TRBJ2-7; D is possibly TRBD1 (5 bases). The germline CDR1 and CDR2 sequences are SQVTM and ANQGSEA. Trimming pared 1 base from V and 3 bases from J, leaving 7 bases between. CDR3 size: 12 residues. In nucleotides, the CDR3 is TGCAGCGTTGAAGCCAGGGACTACGAGCAGTACTTC. Residues: CSVEARDYEQYF.

V usage is TRBV11-2 and J usage is TRBJ2-2; no firm D call. CDR1 and CDR2 (germline): SGHAT, FQNNGV. V was cut by 2 bases and J by 1 base, with 2 bases left in between. This CDR3 has 13 amino acids. The DNA for the CDR3 is TGTGCCAGCAGCTTACAGAACACCGGGGAGCTGTTTTTT. It specifies CASSLQNTGELFF.

The V call is TRBV27, the J call TRBJ2-1; 8 positions agree with TRBD2. Trimming removed 5 bases from V and 3 bases from J; junction bases left unmatched: 9. The CDR3 has 16 amino acids. Per the germline V gene, CDR1 is MNHEY and CDR2 is SMNVEV (reference sequence). The CDR3 loop reads CASSKWAGTSYNEQFF. Here the CDR3 DNA reads TGTGCCAGCAGTAAGTGGGCCGGGACTAGCTACAATGAGCAGTTCTTC.

This sequence joins TRBV27 and TRBJ1-5, with TRBD1 matching over 8 bases. Trimming removed 5 bases from V and 4 bases from J; junction bases left unmatched: 7. This CDR3 contains 15 residues. Germline V CDR1 and CDR2: MNHEY, SMNVEV (reference sequence). The CDR3 sequence is CASSPRDRLNQPQHF. The CDR3 coding sequence is TGTGCCAGCAGTCCCCGGGACAGGCTTAATCAGCCCCAGCATTTT.

This sequence joins TRBV28 and TRBJ2-2; 7 bases line up with TRBD1. Germline values: CDR1 MDHEN, CDR2 SYDVKM. Germline trimming cut 6 bases from V and 4 bases from J; bases unmatched to any gene: 5. CDR3 length: 14 residues. The CDR3 region is CASREDRVTGELFF. CDR3 DNA sequence: TGTGCCAGCAGAGAAGACAGGGTCACCGGGGAGCTGTTTTTT.

This chain joins TRBV5-4 and TRBJ2-5; 7 bases are a match to TRBD2. V dropped 4 bases and J dropped 5; count of bases not matched to a gene: 8. This CDR3 comprises 14 residues. The germline CDR1 and CDR2 sequences are SGHNT and YYREEE (reference sequence). The CDR3 region has the DNA TGTGCCAGCAGCCGGGAGACTAGCTTCGAGACCCAGTACTTC. The encoded protein is CASSRETSFETQYF.

This clone appeared a single time. This chain links TRBV5-4 with TRBJ2-1; D is perhaps TRBD2 (5 bases). V was clipped by 4 bases and J by 9 bases, with 23 bases between them. Germline CDR1 is SGHNT and CDR2 is YYREEE (reference sequence). The CDR3 loop spans 16 amino acids. The CDR3, as DNA: TGTGCCAGCAGCCCCCCTGTAGTCAGAGGGTGGAGTGAGCAGTTCTTC. This sequence encodes CASSPPVVRGWSEQFF.

This clone has just one count. The rearrangement uses TRBV5-1 and TRBJ1-2; D gene unclear. The CDR3 covers 13 residues. V dropped 0 bases and J dropped 6 bases, with 9 bases sitting between them. CDR1 SGHRS and CDR2 YFSETQ come from the germline V gene. The CDR3 reads CASSLGQDHGYTF. CDR3 sequence (DNA): TGCGCCAGCAGCTTGGGGCAGGATCATGGCTACACCTTC. Using reference TRBV5-1 and TRBJ1-2 for the parts outside the CDR3, the full variable domain is KAGVTQTPRYLIKTRGQQVTLSCSPISGHRSVSWYQQTPGQGLQFLFEYFSETQRNKGNFPGRFSGRQFSNSRSEMNVSTLELGDSALYLCASSLGQDHGYTFGSGTRLTVV.

The chain recombines TRBV11-1 with TRBJ2-5, with 10 nucleotides matching TRBD1. The CDR3 is made up of 16 amino acids. CDR1 is SGHAT and CDR2 is FQDESV in the germline V gene (reference sequence). V lost 5 bases and J lost 5; bases outside the gene matches: 11. The chain's CDR3 is CASSLNGQGVRETQYF. The CDR3 nucleotides read TGTGCCAGCAGCCTTAACGGACAGGGGGTGAGGGAGACCCAGTACTTC.

The chain links TRBV6-5 to TRBJ2-1, with D possibly TRBD1 on 7 matching bases. Trimming took 6 bases from V and 4 from J, leaving 16 bases between them. In germline, CDR1 is MNHEY, CDR2 SVGAGI. The CDR3 covers 15 residues. The CDR3 coding sequence is TGTGCCAGCAGCTCGACCGGGGGACAGTACAATGAGCAGTTCTTC. This encodes CASSSTGGQYNEQFF.

The rearrangement links TRBV13 to TRBJ1-3; 10 bases line up with TRBD1. Trimming removed 4 bases from V and 2 bases from J; junction bases left unmatched: 2. In germline, CDR1 is PRHDT, CDR2 FYEKMQ (reference sequence). The CDR3 is made up of 15 amino acids. CDR3 DNA: TGTGCCAGCAGCTCGGACAGGGGGACTGGAAACACCATATATTTT. This translates into CASSSDRGTGNTIYF.

The gene calls are TRBV6-6 and TRBJ1-5; D might be TRBD1 (5 bases). Per the germline V gene, CDR1 is MNHNY and CDR2 is SVGAGI (reference sequence). V was shortened by 5 bases and J by 1 base, with 12 bases between the two germline ends. The CDR3 runs 15 residues. The CDR3 here is CASSGGTASNQPQHF. CDR3 nucleotide sequence: TGTGCCAGCAGTGGAGGGACGGCGAGCAATCAGCCCCAGCATTTT.

The chain is built from TRBV28 and TRBJ2-3, with no clear D. This CDR3 is 15 amino acids long. Trimming stripped 6 bases from V and 4 bases from J, with 17 bases between. The germline V gene has CDR1 MDHEN and CDR2 SYDVKM. CDR3 nucleotides: TGTGCCAGCAGCTTCTCCGACCAGGCCCCAGATACGCAGTATTTT. Amino acid sequence: CASSFSDQAPDTQYF.

V gene TRBV7-8 combines with J gene TRBJ1-3; 9 bases match TRBD1. Germline CDR1 and CDR2: SGHVS and FQNEAQ. The trim removed 5 bases at V and 1 base at J, leaving 9 bases unmatched. There are 17 residues in the CDR3. This CDR3 is CASSPPGTGFSGNTIYF. For the CDR3, the DNA is TGTGCCAGCAGCCCTCCCGGGACAGGGTTTTCTGGAAACACCATATATTTT.

This chain joins TRBV7-2 and TRBJ1-5, with a possible D match to TRBD1 (5 bases). The V end was cut by 6 bases, the J end by 3 bases, with 12 bases between. CDR3 length equals 14 residues. Per germline, CDR1 SGHTA and CDR2 FQGNSA. The CDR3 bases are TGTGCCAGCAGGCATGGGGGGAACAATCAGCCCCAGCATTTT. It codes for CASRHGGNNQPQHF.

This CDR3 reads CASSLVRQGGYTF. The CDR3 nucleotides read TGTGCCAGCAGCTTAGTTAGACAGGGAGGCTACACCTTC. The J gene is TRBJ1-2, the V gene TRBV7-8; 7 bases agree with TRBD1. Losses at the gene ends were 1 base for V and 8 bases for J; bases not matched to a gene: 4. The CDR3 consists of 13 residues. Germline V gene sequence: CDR1 SGHVS, CDR2 FQNEAQ.

The chain carries TRBV9 and TRBJ2-1, with D possibly matching TRBD1 (7 bases). The CDR3 has 15 amino acids. Germline CDR1 reads SGDLS; CDR2 reads YYNGEE. The V gene lost 0 bases and the J gene lost 5 bases, with 12 bases spanning the gap. The CDR3 sequence: CASSVGTRGDNEQFF. Written as DNA, the CDR3 is TGTGCCAGCAGCGTAGGGACCAGGGGGGACAATGAGCAGTTCTTC.

This clone appeared once. The rearrangement links TRBV14 to TRBJ2-5; 12 bases align to TRBD2. CDR1 is SGHDN, CDR2 FVKESK, per germline. With 4 bases clipped from V and 2 bases from J, the junction kept 14 bases outside the gene matches. The CDR3 spans 19 residues. The CDR3, as DNA: TGTGCCAGCAGCCTTCGACTAGCGGGAGTTCTATCAAGACAAGAGACCCAGTACTTC. It specifies CASSLRLAGVLSRQETQYF. Complete variable domain (other parts from reference TRBV14 and TRBJ2-5): EAGVTQFPSHSVIEKGQTVTLRCDPISGHDNLYWYRRVMGKEIKFLLHFVKESKQDESGMPNNRFLAERTGGTYSTLKVQPAELEDSGVYFCASSLRLAGVLSRQETQYFGPGTRLLVL.

In its sample, this clone was seen once. The chain has TRBV19 and TRBJ2-2, with TRBD2 matching over 7 bases. The length of the CDR3 is 15 residues. From germline, CDR1 is LNHDA and CDR2 SQIVND (reference sequence). The V segment lost 5 bases and the J segment 6 bases; nucleotides outside the gene matches: 9. CDR3: CASSSGGRLAGELFF. The CDR3 coding sequence is TGTGCCAGTAGTTCGGGGGGAAGGTTAGCCGGGGAGCTGTTTTTT.

The CDR3 loop is CASSLGTGTGVSFF. The CDR3 DNA follows: TGTGCCAGCAGCTTAGGCACCGGGACAGGGGTTTCTTTCTTC. The chain uses TRBV13 and TRBJ2-1, with 10 bases fitting TRBD1. The V gene end was trimmed by 0 bases and the J gene end by 16 bases; junction bases not matched to a gene: 9. Germline CDR1 is PRHDT and CDR2 is FYEKMQ (reference sequence). The CDR3 runs 14 residues.

The rearrangement uses TRBV27 and TRBJ2-2; TRBD1 is a possible D gene (5 bases). V lost 5 bases and J lost 2, with 15 bases in between. In germline, CDR1 is MNHEY, CDR2 SMNVEV (reference sequence). There are 16 residues in the CDR3. The CDR3 nucleotides read TGTGCCAGCAGTCGACAGTCGGTGGCCAACACCGGGGAGCTGTTTTTT. Its translation is CASSRQSVANTGELFF.

This chain connects TRBV7-9 to TRBJ2-5, with 10 bases fitting TRBD2. V dropped 5 bases and J dropped 5; count of bases not matched to a gene: 14. CDR1 and CDR2 from the germline V gene are SEHNR and FQNEAQ (reference sequence). This CDR3 spans 17 amino acids. CDR3: CASSQLGLAGVGETQYF. CDR3 coding DNA: TGTGCCAGCAGCCAGTTGGGCCTAGCGGGAGTGGGGGAGACCCAGTACTTC.

The chain combines TRBV21-1 with TRBJ1-1; the table's D call, TRBD1, was not checked against the DNA. TRBV21-1 is deemed a pseudogene. This CDR3 is 16 amino acids long. CDR3 sequence (DNA): TGTGCCAGCAGCAAAGCGCGATTGGGCAGACCCACTGAAGCTTTCTTT. Protein product: CASSKARLGRPTEAFF.